This passage covers 27 T cell receptor beta chains from one sample sequenced in a study of shared clonotypes between healthy human individuals. CD8 cells classed as naive were CD45RO-negative and positively selected for CCR7, excluding terminally differentiated effector memory CD45RA+ cells. Only in-frame clones appear in the TCRdb table, and some are missing; sequencing was by immunoSEQ multiplex PCR. The table has approximately 2,200,000 clones, about 92% seen once. Specimen: naive CD8+ T cells from PBMCs. The receptors here all came from a young man in good health. Some clones in this sample may be carry-over from other donors' samples.

V gene TRBV7-9 combines with J gene TRBJ2-5, with no clear D. The end of the DNA fits TRBJ2-7 better, so the J call may be wrong. Germline V gives CDR1 SEHNR, CDR2 FQNEAQ (reference sequence). This CDR3 has 11 residues. The CDR3 here is CASSLIAEQYF. DNA for the CDR3: TGTGCCAGCAGTCTTATTGCCGAGCAGTACTTC.

The chain recombines TRBV27 with TRBJ2-3, with 13 positions matching TRBD2. CDR3 size: 17 residues. The germline V gene has CDR1 MNHEY and CDR2 SMNVEV (reference sequence). The junction had 6 bases not matched to a gene; V was cut back by 6 bases and J by 0 bases. The CDR3 loop is CASSGGLAGPSTDTQYF. Here the CDR3 DNA reads TGTGCCAGCAGCGGGGGACTAGCGGGACCCAGCACAGATACGCAGTATTTT.

This chain's CDR3 is CASSLDSGSPSYEQYF. The CDR3 DNA sequence: TGTGCCAGCAGCTTGGATAGCGGGTCCCCCTCCTACGAGCAGTACTTC. The rearrangement joins TRBV7-6 to TRBJ2-7; TRBD2 matches 7 bases. Germline V CDR1 and CDR2: SGHVS, FNYEAQ. The CDR3 is 16 amino acids. V trimming: 3 bases; J trimming: 0 bases; junction bases outside the gene matches: 8.

The V call is TRBV9, the J call TRBJ2-1, with TRBD2 identical over 10 bases. CDR3 length: 15 residues. Germline trimming cut 3 bases from V and 6 bases from J; bases unmatched to any gene: 6. Germline V CDR1 and CDR2: SGDLS, YYNGEE. The CDR3 spells CASSDLAGASNEQFF. The CDR3 DNA sequence: TGTGCCAGCAGCGACCTAGCGGGAGCGTCCAATGAGCAGTTCTTC.

The chain employs TRBV6-5 and TRBJ1-5; TRBD1 matches at 7 bases. The CDR3 contains 15 residues. V lost 6 bases to trimming and J lost 1 base; unmatched junction nucleotides: 6. Looked up from germline, CDR1 is MNHEY and CDR2 is SVGAGI. The CDR3 DNA reads as TGTGCCAGCAGGGCTAGGGGGCAGAGCAATCAGCCCCAGCATTTT. Translation: CASRARGQSNQPQHF.

V usage is TRBV2 and J usage is TRBJ2-1; D is possibly TRBD2 (6 bases). The germline V gene encodes CDR1 SNHLY and CDR2 FYNNEI. Trimming removed 0 bases from V and 6 bases from J, with 9 bases in between. The CDR3 sequence is 14 residues long. The CDR3 bases are TGTGCCAGCAGTGAAGCGGCGCGGGGCAATGAGCAGTTCTTC. Its protein product is CASSEAARGNEQFF.

This chain links TRBV5-1 with TRBJ1-2; D may be TRBD1 (5 bases). Germline V gene sequence: CDR1 SGHRS, CDR2 YFSETQ. This CDR3 spans 15 amino acids. V was shortened by 2 bases and J by 4 bases, with 15 bases between the two germline ends. The DNA of the CDR3 is TGCGCCAGCAGCTTTTTGGGGCAGGGTGGCTATGGCTACACCTTC. Residues: CASSFLGQGGYGYTF.

V usage is TRBV5-1 and J usage is TRBJ2-3; D unresolved. V was clipped by 0 bases and J by 8 bases, with 7 bases between them. Germline V gene sequence: CDR1 SGHRS, CDR2 YFSETQ. This CDR3 comprises 12 residues. The CDR3 nucleotides are TGCGCCAGCAGCTTGGAGGGTGGTACGCAGTATTTT. Its protein is CASSLEGGTQYF. Supplemented by reference TRBV5-1 and TRBJ2-3, the full variable domain reads KAGVTQTPRYLIKTRGQQVTLSCSPISGHRSVSWYQQTPGQGLQFLFEYFSETQRNKGNFPGRFSGRQFSNSRSEMNVSTLELGDSALYLCASSLEGGTQYFGPGTRLTVL.

The chain joins TRBV9 to TRBJ1-2; the match to TRBD1 covers 8 bases. The CDR3 contains 16 residues. Unmatched junction bases numbered 8, after V lost 3 bases and J lost 1 base. Per the germline V gene, CDR1 is SGDLS and CDR2 is YYNGEE. DNA for the CDR3: TGTGCCAGCAGCGCGAACCGGGACAGGAGTAACTATGGCTACACCTTC. Its translation is CASSANRDRSNYGYTF. The complete variable domain, with remaining parts taken from reference TRBV9 and TRBJ1-2, reads DSGVTQTPKHLITATGQRVTLRCSPRSGDLSVYWYQQSLDQGLQFLIQYYNGEERAKGNILERFSAQQFPDLHSELNLSSLELGDSALYFCASSANRDRSNYGYTFGSGTRLTVV.

The V gene is TRBV5-1, the J gene TRBJ1-3; weak D call: TRBD1 (6 bases). Germline V gives CDR1 SGHRS, CDR2 YFSETQ. This CDR3 spans 16 amino acids. V lost 4 bases to trimming and J lost 0 bases, with 14 bases between them. CDR3 sequence: CASSEWTAVSGNTIYF. Here the CDR3 DNA reads TGCGCCAGCAGCGAATGGACAGCTGTCTCTGGAAACACCATATATTTT.

The J gene is TRBJ2-1, the V gene TRBV27, with 9 nucleotides matching TRBD1. Losses at the gene ends were 5 bases for V and 9 bases for J; bases not matched to a gene: 14. Germline CDR1 MNHEY, CDR2 SMNVEV (reference sequence). The CDR3 has 16 residues. Written as DNA, the CDR3 is TGTGCCAGCAGTACCCTCTTAGGGACAGGGATCGGTGAGCAGTTCTTC. It is translated as CASSTLLGTGIGEQFF.

A few counts support this clone. The chain is built from TRBV28 and TRBJ1-5; D not resolved. Trimming pared 3 bases from V and 1 base from J, leaving 10 bases between. The CDR3 consists of 15 residues. The V gene's germline CDR1 is MDHEN and CDR2 SYDVKM. The CDR3 spells CASSFRPSSNQPQHF. As DNA, the CDR3 is TGTGCCAGCAGTTTTCGCCCATCCAGCAATCAGCCCCAGCATTTT.

In this sample, this clone turned up once. V gene TRBV10-3 combines with J gene TRBJ2-5; 7 positions agree with TRBD1. From germline, CDR1 is ENHRY and CDR2 SYGVKD. The length of the CDR3 is 15 residues. V dropped 1 base and J dropped 3; count of bases not matched to a gene: 5. This CDR3 is CAISELGQRKETQYF. The CDR3 region has the DNA TGTGCCATCAGTGAGTTGGGACAGAGAAAAGAGACCCAGTACTTC.

This sequence joins TRBV5-4 and TRBJ1-1; tentatively, D is TRBD1 (5 bases). V lost 4 bases to trimming and J lost 0 bases, with 19 bases between them. The CDR3 spans 17 residues. CDR1 SGHNT and CDR2 YYREEE come from the germline V gene (reference sequence). CDR3 sequence (DNA): TGTGCCAGCAGCCGCAAGAGTTACAGGCTTATGAACACTGAAGCTTTCTTT. It is translated as CASSRKSYRLMNTEAFF.

The CDR3 protein is CASSSPEGGRDTYEQYF. DNA for the CDR3: TGTGCCAGCAGCTCGCCAGAGGGCGGGAGGGATACCTACGAGCAGTACTTC. The J gene is TRBJ2-7, the V gene TRBV7-9, with 9 bases fitting TRBD2. In germline, CDR1 is SEHNR, CDR2 FQNEAQ (reference sequence). The V gene end was trimmed by 4 bases and the J gene end by 2 bases; junction bases not matched to a gene: 12. The CDR3 has 17 amino acids.

V and J are TRBV7-6 and TRBJ2-5; D may be TRBD2 (5 bases). The CDR3 has 13 residues. CDR1 SGHVS and CDR2 FNYEAQ come from the germline V gene. Between the trimmed V and J ends, which lost 3 bases and 2 bases, there was a span of 7 bases. CDR3: CASSFSVQETQYF. The CDR3 nucleotides read TGTGCCAGCAGCTTTAGCGTGCAAGAGACCCAGTACTTC.

The chain joins TRBV11-2 to TRBJ2-7, with D perhaps TRBD2 (6 bases). V dropped 4 bases and J dropped 2 bases, with 15 bases sitting between them. CDR3 length: 15 amino acids. Germline V gives CDR1 SGHAT, CDR2 FQNNGV. The CDR3 nucleotides read TGTGCCAGCAGCTCGCCGCGGGAATTCCCCTACGAGCAGTACTTC. Translation gives CASSSPREFPYEQYF.

CDR3 residues: CASSWVGGVEAFF. The CDR3 DNA follows: TGTGCCAGCAGCTGGGTAGGGGGGGTGGAAGCTTTCTTT. The J gene is TRBJ1-1, the V gene TRBV11-2; a possible D gene is TRBD1 (6 bases). Germline CDR1 is SGHAT and CDR2 is FQNNGV. Trimming shortened V by 4 bases and J by 8 bases, and 14 bases separated the two germline ends. CDR3 size: 13 residues.

The CDR3: CASSPFGTGGRETQYF. The CDR3 DNA follows: TGTGCCAGCAGCCCCTTCGGGACAGGAGGACGAGAGACCCAGTACTTC. The V gene is TRBV13, the J gene TRBJ2-5, with 8 bases matching TRBD1. J gave up 4 bases and V 5 bases, and 12 bases lay outside the gene matches. The CDR3 has 16 amino acids. CDR1 and CDR2 from the germline V gene are PRHDT and FYEKMQ (reference sequence).

The rearrangement uses TRBV4-3 and TRBJ2-1, with 10 nucleotides matching TRBD1. Germline V gene data show CDR1 as LGHNA and CDR2 as YSLEER. There are 18 residues in the CDR3. V trimming: 0 bases; J trimming: 9 bases; junction bases outside the gene matches: 14. Written as DNA, the CDR3 is TGCGCCAGCAGCCAAGATTTGGGGGACAGGGGAAGCCGAAGTGAGCAGTTCTTC. This gives the protein CASSQDLGDRGSRSEQFF.

About this clone itself: Other DNA sequences in the sample encode the same CDR3. The J gene is TRBJ2-7, the V gene TRBV30, with D hard to call. The CDR3 is 11 residues long. CDR1 is GTSNPN, CDR2 SVGIG, per germline (reference sequence). With 0 bases removed from V and 5 bases from J, the gap between germline ends came to 5 bases. Written as DNA, the CDR3 is TGTGCCTGGAGTGTATCGGACGAGCAGTACTTC. Translation gives CAWSVSDEQYF.

This clone was seen a single time. This chain joins TRBV7-9 and TRBJ1-4, with D tentatively TRBD1 (6 bases). This CDR3 has 15 amino acids. Trimming left V 4 bases short and J 6 bases short, with 15 bases between. The germline V gene has CDR1 SEHNR and CDR2 FQNEAQ (reference sequence). CDR3 nucleotide sequence: TGTGCCAGCAGCTCAAGGGACAAGGAGGATGAAAAACTGTTTTTT. Translating gives CASSSRDKEDEKLFF.

The V call is TRBV27, the J call TRBJ2-7, with 8 bases identical to TRBD2. Losses at the gene ends were 7 bases for V and 5 bases for J; bases not matched to a gene: 10. Germline CDR1 is MNHEY and CDR2 is SMNVEV (reference sequence). The CDR3 consists of 14 residues. CDR3: CASTSGWGSDEQYF. The CDR3 DNA follows: TGTGCCAGCACTAGCGGGTGGGGATCCGACGAGCAGTACTTC.

The chain carries TRBV5-6 and TRBJ2-1; D ambiguous. V was clipped by 0 bases and J by 4 bases, with 5 bases between them. Germline lookup yields CDR1 SGHDT and CDR2 YYEEEE. The CDR3 is 13 amino acids. CDR3 residues: CASSLEQYNEQFF. The CDR3 coding sequence is TGTGCCAGCAGCTTGGAACAGTACAATGAGCAGTTCTTC. Full variable domain (rest looked up from reference TRBV5-6 and TRBJ2-1): DAGVTQSPTHLIKTRGQQVTLRCSPKSGHDTVSWYQQALGQGPQFIFQYYEEEERQRGNFPDRFSGHQFPNYSSELNVNALLLGDSALYLCASSLEQYNEQFFGPGTRLTVL.

This clone was recorded once. This chain uses TRBV19 with TRBJ2-1, with TRBD2 as a possible D gene (5 bases). The germline CDR1 and CDR2 sequences are LNHDA and SQIVND (reference sequence). The CDR3 runs to 11 residues. V was trimmed by 6 bases and J by 9 bases, leaving 9 bases between them. CDR3 DNA: TGTGCCAGTAGCGAGGGTCCTGAGCAGTTCTTC. It encodes CASSEGPEQFF.

The rearrangement joins TRBV7-9 to TRBJ2-7; D not certain. Trimming left V 7 bases short and J 4 bases short, with 8 bases between. The CDR3 has 11 residues. From germline, CDR1 is SEHNR and CDR2 FQNEAQ (reference sequence). CDR3 in DNA: TGTGCCAGCACCTTCGATTACGAGCAGTACTTC. The encoded protein is CASTFDYEQYF.

V usage is TRBV5-8 and J usage is TRBJ1-5, with D maybe TRBD1 (6 bases). This CDR3 comprises 18 residues. The germline gives CDR1 SGHTS, CDR2 YDEGEE. Trimming took off 0 bases at V and 1 base at J, with 17 bases between the two ends. The CDR3 is CASSLVRETGPSNQPQHF. CDR3 bases: TGTGCCAGCAGCTTGGTAAGGGAGACAGGTCCCAGCAATCAGCCCCAGCATTTT.